This T cell receptor beta chain came from a study of blood T cell repertoires in COVID-19 (dated by TCRdb to 2018 to 2020). General notes on the study: Samples from collaborators originated in the United States, Italy and Spain and spanned both the acute and convalescent phases of COVID-19. Nearly every sample came with metadata listing a de-identified subject ID, COVID-19 status, age in years and sex. A freely available public database, intended as a resource for researchers studying the immune response to SARS-CoV-2, is where the repertoires were released. The prospective study material was composed of cDNA or gDNA derived from T cells, B-cell-depleted T cells, or PBMCs. HLA class I and class II types, where available, came from metadata supplied by the sample provider rather than from assay-based typing. Samples came from the ongoing ImmuneRACE study (first 160 participants) plus 1,254 subjects from 6 global collaborators. Deeply sampled blood TCRbeta repertoires from subjects exposed to, actively infected with, or recovered from COVID-19 were included in the dataset.

CDR1 and CDR2 are drawn from the germline V gene (reference sequence): SEHNR, FQNEAQ. A distance of 10 bases separates the germline ends of V and J, which lose 0 bases and 2 bases respectively. Spanning cysteine to phenylalanine, the CDR3 consists of 15 amino acids. The only DNA kept is the CDR3, 45 bases in frame from the first base. What the research found in general, with its limitations: The quantity of clinical and demographic metadata differed by source and by participant and was supplied without curation.

About this clone itself: This clone's antigen is unknown. No base quality information exists; no much larger clone differs at one position.

TCRbeta CDR3 regions were amplified from genomic DNA by means of the immunoSEQ Assay, a bias-controlled multiplex PCR. The study's own analysis went as follows. The number of nucleated cells in each sample was estimated by amplification of reference gene primers within the assay. To quantify the absolute abundance of each unique TCRbeta CDR3 rearrangement, sequence reads were collapsed and filtered. Productive Simpson clonality was computed per sample as the square root of Simpson's diversity index over productive rearrangements. TCRdb obtained this table from immuneACCESS and retained in-frame rearrangements with V and J assigned. These tables miss some clones; where compared with another copy, unresolved V genes account for less than half of the shortfall, and the remainder is unexplained. V, J and clone size reflect that table, while D and trimming were determined from the DNA. This sample comprises about 220,000 clones, around 80% of them detected only once. 9.7% of the sample is in the top ten clones.

Whole blood was collected in K2EDTA tubes by collaborating institutions according to the institutions' own protocols. For TCRbeta analysis, collaborators shipped samples in one of three forms: frozen whole blood, isolated PBMCs, or DNA extracted from either of those sample types. This clonotype originated in a man between 50 and 59 years old with active or convalescent COVID-19. The chain links TRBV7-9 with TRBJ2-5; TRBD1 is perhaps the D gene, given 7 matching bases. The sample was peripheral blood. The DNA is as follows: TGTGCCAGCAGCTTAGCGCGGGACAGACAAGAGACCCAGTACTTC. This sequence encodes CASSLARDRQETQYF.